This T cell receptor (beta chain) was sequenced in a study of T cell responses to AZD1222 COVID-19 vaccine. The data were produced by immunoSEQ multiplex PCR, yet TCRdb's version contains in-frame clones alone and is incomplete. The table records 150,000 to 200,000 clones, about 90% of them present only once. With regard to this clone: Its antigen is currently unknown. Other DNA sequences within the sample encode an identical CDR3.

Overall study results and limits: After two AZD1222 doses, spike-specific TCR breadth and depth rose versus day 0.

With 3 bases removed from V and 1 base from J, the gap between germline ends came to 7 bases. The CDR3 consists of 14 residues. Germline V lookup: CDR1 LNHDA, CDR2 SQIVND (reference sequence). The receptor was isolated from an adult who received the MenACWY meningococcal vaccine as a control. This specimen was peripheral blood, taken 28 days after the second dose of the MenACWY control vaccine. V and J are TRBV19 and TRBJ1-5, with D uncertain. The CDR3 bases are TGTGCCAGTAGTATCGCGGGGAGCAATCAGCCCCAGCATTTT. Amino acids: CASSIAGSNQPQHF.